This T cell receptor beta chain was captured by sequencing in a study of blood T cell repertoires in COVID-19. This clone has a single count. Some clones are missing from TCRdb's copy, which holds only in-frame ones; the method was immunoSEQ multiplex PCR. This table holds approximately 260,000 clones, roughly 88% found once. V was shortened by 4 bases and J by 3 bases, with 10 bases between the two germline ends. This CDR3 comprises 14 residues. Germline V lookup: CDR1 LGHDT, CDR2 YNNKEL (reference sequence). Participants spanned ages about 18 to 90 years and resided in roughly 22 US areas. The specimen sequenced was PBMCs or T cells enriched from blood (not recorded which). This chain joins TRBV3-1 (or the pseudogene TRBV3-2) and TRBJ1-5; D perhaps matches TRBD1 (6 bases). The receptor's source is a middle-aged woman with acute COVID-19. The CDR3 sequence is CASSLDRDNQPQHF. The CDR3 DNA reads as TGTGCCAGCAGCCTGGACAGAGACAATCAGCCCCAGCATTTT.